This T cell receptor beta chain is from a study of blood T cell repertoires in COVID-19. The CDR3 is 13 amino acids. Per germline, CDR1 LGHNT and CDR2 FRNRAP. V was trimmed by 6 bases and J by 1 base, leaving 9 bases between them. In the authors' workflow: Amplification of reference gene primers provided the estimated nucleated cell counts. Clones were sequenced by immunoSEQ multiplex PCR, and TCRdb holds only the in-frame ones, with some missing. V, J and clone size were drawn from that table, and D and trimming were deduced from the DNA. The table has 470,000 or so clones, about 90% seen once. This clone has a single count.

Sequenced: PBMCs or T cells enriched from blood (not recorded which). This chain links TRBV12-5 with TRBJ1-1; no definite D call. This clonotype originated in a woman under 30 with acute COVID-19. The DNA for the CDR3 is TGTGCTAGTGGGGCCCCCAGGAACACTGAAGCTTTCTTT. Translated, it gives CASGAPRNTEAFF.